This T cell receptor beta chain was observed in a study of cytomegalovirus exposure and HLA in healthy donors. On this clone: Antigen specificity is unknown.

The study drew the donors from its roughly 120-subject validation cohort, separate from the roughly 670-subject first cohort. Sequencing was performed with immunoSEQ multiplex PCR; in TCRdb, only in-frame clones are kept and a portion is missing. In the table there are approximately 220,000 clones, around nine tenths of which are singletons. The V gene's germline CDR1 is SGHRS and CDR2 YFSETQ. The CDR3 covers 13 residues. The junction had 1 base not matched to a gene; V was cut back by 0 bases and J by 4 bases. Study-wide findings and caveats: Over 150 TCR beta chains were listed as cytomegalovirus-associated. With high specificity and sensitivity, the classifier reportedly diagnosed cytomegalovirus status. Through in vitro validation, a few CMV-associated chains were shown to be specific for CMV antigens.

The sequenced sample was PBMCs. The gene calls are TRBV5-1 and TRBJ2-7; 7 nucleotides line up with TRBD2. The clonotype originates from a man aged 18 to 29 in good health and CMV-seronegative. The CDR3 DNA is TGCGCCAGCAGCTTGGCTAGCGGATACGAGCAGTACTTC. This translates into CASSLASGYEQYF.